Given below is one T cell receptor (beta chain) in context. TCRdb keeps only in-frame clones here, not all; method: immunoSEQ multiplex PCR. The sample shows some 99,000 clones, about 95% of them seen only once. These data belong to a study of technical replicates of blood from a handful of donors. Trimming removed 1 base from V and 0 bases from J; junction bases left unmatched: 11. CDR1 and CDR2 (germline): SGHVS, FNYEAQ. The CDR3 consists of 19 residues. The TCR comes from a human donor in good health. The V gene is TRBV7-6, the J gene TRBJ2-3; 9 bases are shared with TRBD2. The sequencing input was T cells isolated from PBMCs. CDR3 coding DNA: TGTGCCAGCAGCTTAGTAGCGGGAGTGGGATCTTGGAGCACAGATACGCAGTATTTT. Encoded protein: CASSLVAGVGSWSTDTQYF.